This T cell receptor (beta chain) was captured in a study of CD8+ T cells in alopecia areata. This CDR3 comprises 14 residues. V was pared by 4 bases and J by 1 base, with 3 bases of the junction left unmatched. Germline V gene lookup returns CDR1 SGHRS and CDR2 YFSETQ. To note about this clone: In the same sample, other DNA sequences code for this CDR3.

Both peripheral blood and punch biopsies of lesional scalp skin were obtained from patients who had alopecia areata. Sequencing relied on a cDNA template that was reverse transcribed from extracted RNA. TCRdb keeps only in-frame clones here, not all; method: immunoSEQ multiplex PCR. The repertoire consists of about 150,000 clones, with about 53% occurring once and the leading ten covering just under 20%. The source of this sequence is a human donor with alopecia areata. Sequenced here: CD8+ T cells sorted from blood, sampled at week 0. The J gene is TRBJ2-7, the V gene TRBV5-1; the match to TRBD1 covers 9 bases. The CDR3 DNA reads TGCGCCAGCAGCAGCGGACAGGGGTCCTACGAGCAGTACTTC. Encoded protein: CASSSGQGSYEQYF. Supplemented by reference TRBV5-1 and TRBJ2-7, the full variable domain reads KAGVTQTPRYLIKTRGQQVTLSCSPISGHRSVSWYQQTPGQGLQFLFEYFSETQRNKGNFPGRFSGRQFSNSRSEMNVSTLELGDSALYLCASSSGQGSYEQYFGPGTRLTVT.